This T cell receptor beta chain derives from a study of T cell responses to AZD1222 COVID-19 vaccine. Whole-study results and caveats: Samples come after the peak T cell response, not at day 14. Baseline serology detected seropositivity in only six AZD1222 recipients.

Sequencing used immunoSEQ multiplex PCR; TCRdb keeps in-frame clones, though not all of them. The data show 100,000 to 150,000 clones, with around 90% seen just once and roughly 4% held by the top ten. V lost 3 bases, J lost 0 bases, and 8 bases lay in between. Germline-derived CDR1 and CDR2 are LNHDA and SQIVND (reference sequence). CDR3 size: 14 residues. Regarding this clone: No antigen is known for it.

Sequenced here: peripheral blood, sampled on day 0 of AZD1222 vaccination. The chain couples TRBV19 to TRBJ2-5; D gene uncertain. The sequence was obtained from an adult in good health. This chain's CDR3 is CASSIASYQETQYF. The CDR3 region has the DNA TGTGCCAGTAGTATTGCTTCGTACCAAGAGACCCAGTACTTC.